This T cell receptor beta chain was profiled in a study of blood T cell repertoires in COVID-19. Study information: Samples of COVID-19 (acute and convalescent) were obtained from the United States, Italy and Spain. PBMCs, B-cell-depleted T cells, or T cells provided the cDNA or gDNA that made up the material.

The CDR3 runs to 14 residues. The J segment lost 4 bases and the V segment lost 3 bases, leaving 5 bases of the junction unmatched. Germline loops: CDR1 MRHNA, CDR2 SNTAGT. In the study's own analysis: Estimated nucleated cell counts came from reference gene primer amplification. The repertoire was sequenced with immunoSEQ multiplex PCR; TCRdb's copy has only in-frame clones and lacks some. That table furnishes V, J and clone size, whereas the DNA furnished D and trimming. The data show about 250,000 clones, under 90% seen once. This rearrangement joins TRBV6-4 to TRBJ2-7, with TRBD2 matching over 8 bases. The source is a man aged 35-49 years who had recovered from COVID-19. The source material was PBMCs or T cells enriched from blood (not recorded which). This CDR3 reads CASSESAGVYEQYF. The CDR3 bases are TGTGCCAGCAGTGAATCAGCGGGAGTTTACGAGCAGTACTTC.